This TCR beta chain is from a study of blood T cell repertoires in COVID-19. Study details: T cells, B-cell-depleted T cells, or PBMCs supplied cDNA or gDNA.

Profiled with immunoSEQ multiplex PCR; TCRdb holds only in-frame clones, not every one. The table has 250,000 to 300,000 clones, about nine tenths seen once; the top ten hold around 11%. Sequencing used peripheral blood. The clonotype was recovered from a woman aged 25 to 39 with COVID-19, enrolled during active disease.

The CDR3 sequence: CAWRARWTGGFNGYTF. For the CDR3, the DNA is TGTGCCTGGAGGGCTCGGTGGACAGGGGGTTTCAATGGCTACACCTTC. J is TRBJ1-2 and V is TRBV30; 10 bases fit TRBD1. V trimming: 3 bases; J trimming: 6 bases; junction bases outside the gene matches: 13. The CDR3 runs to 16 residues. From germline, CDR1 is GTSNPN and CDR2 SVGIG (reference sequence).